Each of the 20 T cell receptor beta chains below was sequenced from the same sample in a study of identical twins. TCRdb analysed the 5' RACE reads with MiXCR anew, one entry per CDR3 protein. Of more than 1.5 million distinct CDR3 sequences listed, under 35% are singletons. Specimen: cord blood. These receptors all stem from a newborn girl in good health.

The rearrangement links TRBV24-1 to TRBJ2-5; 7 bases line up with TRBD1. The CDR3 runs to 14 residues. Germline CDR1 reads KGHDR; CDR2 reads SFDVKD. The V gene end was trimmed by 2 bases and the J gene end by 11 bases; junction bases not matched to a gene: 10. CDR3 amino acids: CATSDSRQGNEQYF. CDR3 coding DNA: TGTGCCACCAGTGATTCCCGACAGGGCAATGAGCAGTACTTC.

This clonotype was detected a few times. The V gene is TRBV11-2, the J gene TRBJ2-1; D is unresolved. This CDR3 comprises 16 residues. Trimming pared 1 base from V and 12 bases from J, leaving 22 bases between. Looked up from germline, CDR1 is SGHAT and CDR2 is FQNNGV. The CDR3 sequence: CASSLVADQPRGGQFF. CDR3 in DNA: TGTGCCAGCAGCTTAGTGGCGGATCAACCAAGAGGTGGGCAGTTCTTC.

For this clonotype: One end of the junction does not line up with germline, which may come from a read error. The chain has TRBV20-1 and TRBJ2-5; D gene unclear. The DNA end lines up better with TRBJ2-7; the J call may be wrong. The CDR3 is 12 amino acids. Looked up from germline, CDR1 is DFQATT and CDR2 is SNEGSKA (reference sequence). The CDR3 DNA reads as TGCAGTGCTAGTCCGGGCTCCTGCGAGCAGTACTTC. Protein product: CSASPGSCEQYF.

V gene TRBV7-8 combines with J gene TRBJ1-1; a possible D gene is TRBD1 (6 bases). The CDR3 has 13 residues. Trimming pared 5 bases from V and 4 bases from J, leaving 11 bases between. Looked up from germline, CDR1 is SGHVS and CDR2 is FQNEAQ. In DNA form, the CDR3 reads TGTGCCAGCAGCCCCACAGGGACCACTGAAGCTTTCTTT. Protein product: CASSPTGTTEAFF.

This chain links TRBV5-1 with TRBJ2-1; possible D gene TRBD1, 6 bases. The J call is in doubt because the DNA end fits TRBJ2-7 better. CDR1 SGHRS and CDR2 YFSETQ come from the germline V gene. CDR3 length: 19 residues. CDR3 residues: CASSRPLFWTRGGYNEQYF. As DNA, the CDR3 is TGCGCCAGCAGCCGACCCTTGTTTTGGACCAGGGGTGGTTACAATGAGCAGTACTTC.

The chain has TRBV12-3 or TRBV12-4 and TRBJ1-4; D possibly corresponds to TRBD1 (5 bases). V was cut by 3 bases and J by 5 bases, with 13 bases left in between. CDR3 length: 15 amino acids. The CDR3 is CASSFGARGNEKLFF. The CDR3 region has the DNA TGTGCCAGCAGTTTTGGGGCTCGGGGAAATGAAAAACTGTTTTTT.

This clonotype was seen at least ten times. This chain links TRBV7-4 with TRBJ2-3; 11 bases match TRBD2. The V gene end was trimmed by 4 bases and the J gene end by 2 bases; junction bases not matched to a gene: 5. This CDR3 is 16 amino acids long. Germline V gene data show CDR1 as SGHVT and CDR2 as SQSDAQ. The CDR3 nucleotides are TGTGCCAGCAGCTCGAGACTAGCGGGACTCACAGATACGCAGTATTTT. It encodes CASSSRLAGLTDTQYF.

V gene TRBV20-1 combines with J gene TRBJ2-7, with 9 bases that match TRBD1. CDR1 and CDR2 from the germline V gene are DFQATT and SNEGSKA (reference sequence). V was pared by 2 bases and J by 0 bases, with 2 bases of the junction left unmatched. CDR3 length: 14 amino acids. CDR3 nucleotides: TGCAGTGCTAGAAAGGGACAGGGCTCCTACGAGCAGTACTTC. Translated, it gives CSARKGQGSYEQYF.

This clonotype was seen a few times. The rearrangement joins TRBV9 to TRBJ2-7, with D maybe TRBD2 (7 bases). V was trimmed by 2 bases and J by 4 bases, leaving 16 bases between them. Per germline, CDR1 SGDLS and CDR2 YYNGEE. The CDR3 totals 15 residues. The DNA of the CDR3 is TGTGCCAGCAGCGTGGCAGGACTAGGGGGATACGAGCAGTACTTC. It is translated as CASSVAGLGGYEQYF. Looking up the rest from reference TRBV9 and TRBJ2-7 gives the full variable domain: DSGVTQTPKHLITATGQRVTLRCSPRSGDLSVYWYQQSLDQGLQFLIQYYNGEERAKGNILERFSAQQFPDLHSELNLSSLELGDSALYFCASSVAGLGGYEQYFGPGTRLTVT.

The chain carries TRBV4-2 and TRBJ2-1, with TRBD2 matching over 10 bases. CDR3 size: 14 residues. Germline loops: CDR1 LGHNA, CDR2 YNFKEQ. Unmatched junction bases numbered 2, after V lost 1 base and J lost 8 bases. The chain's CDR3 is CASSQAGTSDEQFF. CDR3 nucleotides: TGTGCCAGCAGCCAAGCCGGGACTAGCGATGAGCAGTTCTTC.

The chain recombines TRBV12-3 or TRBV12-4 with TRBJ1-1; no firm D call. This CDR3 is 14 amino acids long. Trimming removed 2 bases from V and 0 bases from J, with 7 bases in between. The DNA for the CDR3 is TGTGCCAGCAGTTTACACCCTTTGAACACTGAAGCTTTCTTT. Amino acids: CASSLHPLNTEAFF.

V and J are TRBV12-3 or TRBV12-4 and TRBJ1-1, with 10 bases fitting TRBD1. The CDR3 length is 14 residues. V lost 6 bases and J lost 7; bases outside the gene matches: 8. CDR3 DNA: TGTGCCAGCAGAAAAGACAGGGGGCGGATTGAAGCTTTCTTT. This codes for CASRKDRGRIEAFF.

J is TRBJ1-2 and V is TRBV20-1, with a possible D match to TRBD1 (5 bases). This CDR3 has 15 amino acids. CDR1 and CDR2 (germline): DFQATT, SNEGSKA (reference sequence). Trimming took 1 base from V and 3 from J, leaving 15 bases between them. In nucleotides, the CDR3 is TGCAGTGCTAGAGCCACTGGGGGACCTCACTATGGCTACACCTTC. Encoded protein: CSARATGGPHYGYTF.

The J gene is TRBJ2-6, the V gene TRBV20-1; possibly TRBD1 for D (5 bases). Germline lookup yields CDR1 DFQATT and CDR2 SNEGSKA (reference sequence). Trimming removed 5 bases at V and 2 bases at J, with 7 bases between. This CDR3 contains 13 residues. CDR3 bases: TGCAGTGCTGACAGAGCTGGGGCCAACGTCCTGACTTTC. Protein: CSADRAGANVLTF.

The V and J genes are TRBV12-3 or TRBV12-4 and TRBJ2-3; D may be TRBD2 (5 bases). The CDR3 contains 14 residues. V lost 1 base to trimming and J lost 6 bases, with 11 bases between them. DNA of the CDR3: TGTGCCAGCAGTTTAGATATGAGGGTTGATACGCAGTATTTT. It is translated as CASSLDMRVDTQYF.

This clonotype was picked up a small number of times. The genes are TRBV7-9 and TRBJ2-5; 8 nucleotides agree with TRBD1. Trimming at V came to 5 bases and at J to 2 bases, leaving 16 bases not matched to a gene. The CDR3 contains 18 residues. Germline assignment: CDR1 SEHNR and CDR2 FQNEAQ (reference sequence). The CDR3 loop is CASSPRGQGRVYQETQYF. In DNA form, the CDR3 reads TGTGCCAGCAGCCCCAGGGGGCAGGGAAGGGTCTATCAAGAGACCCAGTACTTC. Together with reference TRBV7-9 and TRBJ2-5, the CDR3 gives the full variable domain: DTGVSQNPRHKITKRGQNVTFRCDPISEHNRLYWYRQTLGQGPEFLTYFQNEAQLEKSRLLSDRFSAERPKGSFSTLEIQRTEQGDSAMYLCASSPRGQGRVYQETQYFGPGTRLLVL.

The V call is TRBV27, the J call TRBJ2-2; TRBD1 aligns across 8 bases. The CDR3 runs to 16 residues. Germline V gene lookup returns CDR1 MNHEY and CDR2 SMNVEV (reference sequence). With V trimmed by 2 bases and J by 0 bases, 2 bases remained unmatched. DNA for the CDR3: TGTGCCAGCAGTTTAACGGACAGGGCGAACACCGGGGAGCTGTTTTTT. This encodes CASSLTDRANTGELFF.

J is TRBJ2-5 and V is TRBV24-1, with 8 bases aligning to TRBD1. The J call may be faulty, since TRBJ2-1 better matches the DNA end. Germline V CDR1 and CDR2: KGHDR, SFDVKD. This CDR3 is 14 amino acids long. The CDR3 DNA follows: TGTGCCACCAGTGATTCCGGGACAGGTGAGACCCAGTTCTTC. It specifies CATSDSGTGETQFF.

This clonotype has a handful of counts. The genes are TRBV15 and TRBJ1-6; no definite D call. The CDR3 sequence is 15 residues long. V lost 7 bases and J 0 bases, leaving 10 bases between the germline ends. Germline V gene lookup returns CDR1 LNHNV and CDR2 YYDKDF (reference sequence). In DNA form, the CDR3 reads TGTGCCACCAAAAGACTGACCTCCTATAATTCACCCCTCCACTTT. Amino acids: CATKRLTSYNSPLHF. Together with reference TRBV15 and TRBJ1-6, the CDR3 gives the full variable domain: DAMVIQNPRYQVTQFGKPVTLSCSQTLNHNVMYWYQQKSSQAPKLLFHYYDKDFNNEADTPDNFQSRRPNTSFCFLDIRSPGLGDTAMYLCATKRLTSYNSPLHFGNGTRLTVT.

V is TRBV11-2 and J is TRBJ2-5; no clear D gene. The germline CDR1 and CDR2 sequences are SGHAT and FQNNGV. The V end lost 5 bases, the J end lost 1 base, and 17 bases lay between the germline ends. This CDR3 has 16 residues. This CDR3 reads CASSPLEAHLQETQYF. The CDR3 DNA is TGTGCCAGCAGCCCTCTAGAAGCTCATCTCCAAGAGACCCAGTACTTC.